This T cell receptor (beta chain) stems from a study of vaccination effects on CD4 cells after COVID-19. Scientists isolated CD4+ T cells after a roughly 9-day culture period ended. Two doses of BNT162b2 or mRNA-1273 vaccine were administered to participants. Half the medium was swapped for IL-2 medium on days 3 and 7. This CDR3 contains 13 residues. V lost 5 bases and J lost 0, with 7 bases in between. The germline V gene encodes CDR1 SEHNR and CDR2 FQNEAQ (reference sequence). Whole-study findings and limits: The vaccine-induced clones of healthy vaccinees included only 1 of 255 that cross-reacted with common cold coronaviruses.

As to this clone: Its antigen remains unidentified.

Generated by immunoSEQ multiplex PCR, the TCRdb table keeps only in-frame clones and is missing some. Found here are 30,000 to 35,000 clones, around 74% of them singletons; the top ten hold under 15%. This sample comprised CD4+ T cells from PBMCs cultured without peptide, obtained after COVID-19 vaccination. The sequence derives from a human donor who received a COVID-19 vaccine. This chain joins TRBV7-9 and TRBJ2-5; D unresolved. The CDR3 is CASSLNNQETQYF. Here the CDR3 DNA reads TGTGCCAGCAGCCTCAACAACCAAGAGACCCAGTACTTC.